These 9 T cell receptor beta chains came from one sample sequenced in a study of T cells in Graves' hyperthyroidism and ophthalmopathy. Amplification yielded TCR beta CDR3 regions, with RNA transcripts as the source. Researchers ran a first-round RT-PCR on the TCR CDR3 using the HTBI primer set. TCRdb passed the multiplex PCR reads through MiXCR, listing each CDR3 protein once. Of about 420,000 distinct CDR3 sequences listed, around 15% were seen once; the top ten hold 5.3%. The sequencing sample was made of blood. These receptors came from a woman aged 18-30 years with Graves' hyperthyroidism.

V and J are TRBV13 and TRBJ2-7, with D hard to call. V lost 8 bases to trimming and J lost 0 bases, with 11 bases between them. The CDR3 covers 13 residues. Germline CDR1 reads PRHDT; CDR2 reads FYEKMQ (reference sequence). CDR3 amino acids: CASQDGNSYEQYF. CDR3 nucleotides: TGTGCCAGCCAGGACGGAAACTCCTACGAGCAGTACTTC.

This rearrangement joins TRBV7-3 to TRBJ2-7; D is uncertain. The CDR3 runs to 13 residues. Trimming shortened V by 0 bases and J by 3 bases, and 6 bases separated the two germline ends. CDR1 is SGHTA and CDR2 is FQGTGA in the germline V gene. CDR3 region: CASSLTWGYEQYF. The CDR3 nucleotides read TGTGCCAGCAGCTTAACGTGGGGCTACGAGCAGTACTTC.

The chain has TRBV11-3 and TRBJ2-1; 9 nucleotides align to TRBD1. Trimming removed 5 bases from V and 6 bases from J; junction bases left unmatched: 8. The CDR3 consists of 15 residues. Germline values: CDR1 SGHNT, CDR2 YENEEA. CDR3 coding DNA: TGTGCCAGCAGCCCTAGGGGGACAGGGTTCAATGAGCAGTTCTTC. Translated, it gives CASSPRGTGFNEQFF. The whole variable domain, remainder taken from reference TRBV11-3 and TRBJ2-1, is EAGVVQSPRYKIIEKKQPVAFWCNPISGHNTLYWYLQNLGQGPELLIRYENEEAVDDSQLPKDRFSAERLKGVDSTLKIQPAELGDSAVYLCASSPRGTGFNEQFFGPGTRLTVL.

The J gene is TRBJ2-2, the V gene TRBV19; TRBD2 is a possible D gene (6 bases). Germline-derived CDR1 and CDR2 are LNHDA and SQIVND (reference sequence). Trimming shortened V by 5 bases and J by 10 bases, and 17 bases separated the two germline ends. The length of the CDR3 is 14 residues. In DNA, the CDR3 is TGTGCCAGTAGTTTGGAGGGTCTGGGCTTGGAGCTGTTTTTT. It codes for CASSLEGLGLELFF.

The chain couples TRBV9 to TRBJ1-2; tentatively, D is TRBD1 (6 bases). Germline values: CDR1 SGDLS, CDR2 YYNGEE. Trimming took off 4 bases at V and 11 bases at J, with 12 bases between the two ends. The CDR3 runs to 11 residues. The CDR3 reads CASSTGTLYTF. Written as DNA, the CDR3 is TGTGCCAGCAGCACAGGGACACTGTACACCTTC.

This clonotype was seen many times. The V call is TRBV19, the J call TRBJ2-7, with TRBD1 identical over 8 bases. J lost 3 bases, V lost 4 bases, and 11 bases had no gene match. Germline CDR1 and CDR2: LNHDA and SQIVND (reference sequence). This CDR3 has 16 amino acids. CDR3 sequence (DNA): TGTGCCAGTAGTACCATCAAAGGACAGGGCGACTACGAGCAGTACTTC. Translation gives CASSTIKGQGDYEQYF.

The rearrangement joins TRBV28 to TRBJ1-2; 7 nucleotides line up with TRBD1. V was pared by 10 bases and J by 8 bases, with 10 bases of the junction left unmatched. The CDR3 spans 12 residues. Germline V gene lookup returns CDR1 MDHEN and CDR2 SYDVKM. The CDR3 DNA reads TGTGCCACCACGACAGGGAGGTACGGCTACACCTTC. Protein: CATTTGRYGYTF.

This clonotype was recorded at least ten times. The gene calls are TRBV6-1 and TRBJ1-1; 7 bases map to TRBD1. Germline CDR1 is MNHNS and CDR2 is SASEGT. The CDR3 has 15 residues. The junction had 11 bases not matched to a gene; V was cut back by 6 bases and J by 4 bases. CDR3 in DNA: TGTGCCAGCAGACCTCGGGACAGTCCTTTCACTGAAGCTTTCTTT. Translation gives CASRPRDSPFTEAFF.

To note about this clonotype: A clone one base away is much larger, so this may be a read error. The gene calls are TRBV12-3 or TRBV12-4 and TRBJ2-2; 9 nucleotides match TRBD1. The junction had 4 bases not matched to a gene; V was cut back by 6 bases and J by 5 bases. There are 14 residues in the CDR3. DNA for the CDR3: TGTGCCAGCAGGCGGGACAGGGAGACCGGGGAGCTGTTTTTT. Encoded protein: CASRRDRETGELFF.